Given below is one T cell receptor (beta chain) in context. The antigen is unknown. The CDR3 runs 11 residues. Germline V gene lookup returns CDR1 DFQATT and CDR2 SNEGSKA (reference sequence). The V end lost 5 bases, the J end lost 8 bases, and 12 bases lay between the germline ends. The entry originates in a study of spatial heterogeneity in lung cancer. Study-wide background: More beta-chain than alpha-chain sequences were consistently detected. Notes on the study in general: There were more appearances of ubiquitous expanded tumor TCRs in blood at resection than at follow-up.

Every individual TCR cDNA molecule carried its own unique molecular identifier, which allowed correction of PCR and sequencing errors. A single record per CDR3 protein comes from TCRdb applying MiXCR to the 5' RACE reads. The sample has tens of thousands of distinct CDR3 sequences, around 5.2% seen once. Time point specified: sample taken at primary tumor resection. TCRs were sequenced from unsorted whole RNA of tumor, nontumor lung or PBMC. The donor population consisted of some 70 patients with untreated, early-stage non-small cell lung cancer. This receptor was taken from a female donor with early-stage non-small cell lung cancer. The gene calls are TRBV20-1 and TRBJ1-2; D might be TRBD1 (5 bases). The material sequenced was PBMCs, taken at surgery. The CDR3 nucleotides are TGCAGTGCTGGGGGACCTGGAGGCTACACCTTC. Its protein is CSAGGPGGYTF.